A selection of T cell receptor beta chains follows, all from one sample in a study of T cell responses to AZD1222 COVID-19 vaccine. Here immunoSEQ multiplex PCR was the method, and the copy in TCRdb shows in-frame clones only, minus some. The sample has hundreds of thousands of clones; 94% are singletons. The starting material was peripheral blood, obtained 28 days after the second AZD1222 dose. The receptors derive from an adult who received the AZD1222 COVID-19 vaccine. CDR3s include the opening cysteine and the closing phenylalanine or tryptophan. D genes are given only for firm matches. Where a row states a size, it is once, few, many or the class of an expanded clone; other rows omit it.

D	V	size	J	CDR3	DNA
TRBD1	TRBV5-1	-	TRBJ2-5	CASSAQGSETQYF	TGCGCCAGCAGCGCACAGGGGAGTGAGACCCAGTACTTC
TRBD1	TRBV27	-	TRBJ1-1	CASSWRGRSTEAFF	TGTGCCAGCAGTTGGAGGGGGCGGTCCACTGAAGCTTTCTTT
TRBD2	TRBV5-1	-	TRBJ2-5	CASSSGRSQYF	TGCGCCAGCAGCAGCGGGAGGTCCCAGTACTTC
TRBD1	TRBV19	-	TRBJ2-1	CASSISGQGFFEQFF	TGTGCCAGTAGTATATCGGGACAGGGTTTTTTTGAGCAGTTCTTC
-	TRBV4-2	-	TRBJ1-3	CASSQVNFGNTIYF	TGTGCCAGCAGCCAGGTGAATTTCGGAAACACCATATATTTT
TRBD2	TRBV7-2	-	TRBJ2-1	CASSRTSGGYNEQFF	TGTGCCAGCAGCCGGACTAGCGGGGGTTACAATGAGCAGTTCTTC
TRBD1	TRBV6-1	-	TRBJ1-2	CASSWGPGQGNGYTF	TGTGCCAGCAGCTGGGGTCCGGGACAGGGAAATGGCTACACCTTC
-	TRBV7-3	-	TRBJ2-1	CASSTGANEQFF	TGTGCCAGCAGTACCGGGGCCAATGAGCAGTTCTTC
-	TRBV28	-	TRBJ1-1	CASSSPRGRHTEAFF	TGTGCCAGCAGTTCCCCGAGGGGCAGGCACACTGAAGCTTTCTTT
TRBD1	TRBV27	-	TRBJ2-6	CASSSTGGAWVSGANVLTF	TGTGCCAGCAGTTCCACAGGGGGCGCATGGGTATCTGGGGCCAACGTCCTGACTTTC
-	TRBV3-1/TRBV3-2	-	TRBJ1-3	CASSQRGEGSGNTIYF	TGTGCCAGCAGCCAAAGGGGAGAGGGCTCTGGAAACACCATATATTTT
TRBD1	TRBV28	once	TRBJ2-7	CASSPTGLLTYEQYF	TGTGCCAGCAGCCCGACAGGGCTTCTCACCTACGAGCAGTACTTC
TRBD1	TRBV2	-	TRBJ1-5	CASSTQGARQPQHF	TGTGCCAGCAGCACCCAGGGGGCACGACAGCCCCAGCATTTT
-	TRBV20-1	-	TRBJ1-1	CSASSGGNTEAFF	TGCAGTGCTAGTAGTGGGGGGAACACTGAAGCTTTCTTT
-	TRBV7-9	once	TRBJ1-5	CASSLAGRDQPQHF	TGTGCCAGCAGCTTAGCAGGGCGCGATCAGCCCCAGCATTTT
TRBD2	TRBV7-2	-	TRBJ2-1	CASSRHGTSGRIFYNEQFF	TGTGCCAGCAGCCGCCACGGGACTAGCGGGAGGATCTTCTACAATGAGCAGTTCTTC
TRBD2	TRBV9	-	TRBJ2-3	CASSIRASGRADTQYF	TGTGCCAGCAGCATACGAGCTAGCGGGAGAGCAGATACGCAGTATTTT
-	TRBV19	-	TRBJ2-7	CASSLTPAYEQYF	TGTGCCAGTAGCCTAACTCCCGCCTACGAGCAGTACTTC
-	TRBV3-1/TRBV3-2	-	TRBJ1-1	CASSHLQRRTEAFF	TGTGCCAGCAGCCACCTCCAGAGACGCACTGAAGCTTTCTTT
-	TRBV30	once	TRBJ1-2	CAWSVANYGYTF	TGTGCCTGGAGTGTCGCTAACTATGGCTACACCTTC
-	TRBV19	-	TRBJ2-1	CASNPGLNSYNEQFF	TGTGCCAGTAACCCCGGACTAAACTCCTACAATGAGCAGTTCTTC
-	TRBV2	-	TRBJ1-1	CASKDSTEAFF	TGTGCCAGCAAGGACAGCACTGAAGCTTTCTTT
TRBD1	TRBV3-1/TRBV3-2	-	TRBJ1-5	CASSHSDRGLGQPQHF	TGTGCCAGCAGCCACTCCGACAGGGGGCTAGGACAGCCCCAGCATTTT
-	TRBV5-6	-	TRBJ2-2	CASSLKGPRTGELFF	TGTGCCAGCAGCTTGAAGGGTCCCAGGACCGGGGAGCTGTTTTTT
TRBD1	TRBV7-9	-	TRBJ1-5	CASSSQNRGAGNQPQHF	TGTGCCAGCAGCTCGCAGAACAGGGGGGCGGGCAATCAGCCCCAGCATTTT
-	TRBV27	-	TRBJ1-1	CASSPYREVNTEAFF	TGTGCCAGCAGTCCATACCGCGAAGTGAACACTGAAGCTTTCTTT
-	TRBV6-5	-	TRBJ1-1	CASSYSIGPPAFF	TGTGCCAGCAGTTACTCCATCGGGCCTCCCGCTTTCTTT
TRBD1	TRBV7-9	-	TRBJ1-6	CASSLAGGWINNSPLHF	TGTGCCAGCAGCTTGGCAGGGGGATGGATAAATAATTCACCCCTCCACTTT
TRBD2	TRBV7-3	-	TRBJ2-3	CASSSGTSGSMGTDTQYF	TGTGCCAGCAGCTCCGGGACTAGCGGGAGCATGGGCACAGATACGCAGTATTTT
-	TRBV19	once	TRBJ1-3	CASSNRAGVSGNTIYF	TGTGCCAGTAGCAACAGGGCGGGTGTCTCTGGAAACACCATATATTTT
-	TRBV28	-	TRBJ2-3	CASSFSQRADTQYF	TGTGCCAGCAGTTTTTCACAGCGGGCAGATACGCAGTATTTT
-	TRBV7-9	-	TRBJ2-7	CASSFGSEQYF	TGTGCCAGCAGCTTCGGGTCCGAGCAGTACTTC
-	TRBV18	-	TRBJ1-1	CASSPEEGTEAFF	TGTGCCAGCTCACCAGAAGAGGGGACTGAAGCTTTCTTT
-	TRBV9	-	TRBJ2-3	CASSTLSTATDTQYF	TGTGCCAGCAGTACCCTCTCGACAGCCACAGATACGCAGTATTTT
TRBD1	TRBV5-4	-	TRBJ1-2	CASSLVQGTGYGYTF	TGTGCCAGCAGCTTGGTACAGGGGACGGGCTATGGCTACACCTTC
-	TRBV30	-	TRBJ2-7	CAWRRGGAVSYEQYF	TGTGCCTGGAGGAGGGGGGGGGCCGTATCCTACGAGCAGTACTTC
-	TRBV9	-	TRBJ2-7	CASSARPPEQYF	TGTGCCAGCAGCGCTCGACCCCCTGAGCAGTACTTC
-	TRBV5-4	once	TRBJ2-2	CASSLRVRGQGGELFF	TGTGCCAGCAGCTTGCGGGTACGGGGCCAGGGCGGGGAGCTGTTTTTT
TRBD1	TRBV5-6	-	TRBJ2-7	CASSMEGQGSYEQYF	TGTGCCAGCAGCATGGAGGGACAGGGCTCCTACGAGCAGTACTTC
-	TRBV3-1/TRBV3-2	-	TRBJ1-1	CASSPTGLNTEAFF	TGTGCCAGCAGCCCGACAGGTTTGAACACTGAAGCTTTCTTT
-	TRBV19	-	TRBJ2-7	CASSVTGLLEEQYF	TGTGCCAGTAGTGTCACAGGGCTCCTGGAAGAGCAGTACTTC
-	TRBV9	-	TRBJ2-3	CASSVARSTDTQYF	TGTGCCAGCAGCGTTGCTAGGAGTACAGATACGCAGTATTTT
TRBD1	TRBV4-2	-	TRBJ1-2	CASSQDNRGSGYTF	TGTGCCAGCAGCCAAGACAACAGGGGATCTGGCTACACCTTC